This T cell receptor beta chain came from a study of T-cell reconstitution after alpha-beta-depleted transplantation in children. This sample's TCRbeta library carried unique molecular identifier barcodes. TCRdb re-derived calls from the PCR reads in MiXCR, one entry per CDR3 protein. The table records more than 200,000 distinct CDR3 sequences, roughly 18% of them present only once. This clonotype has just a few counts. Its antigen remains unidentified. Study-wide results and caveats: When one year had passed after transplant, most T-cell counts and diversity came from newly produced T cells.

This CDR3 has 13 amino acids. Trimming cost V 5 bases and J 9 bases, with 13 bases left between them. From germline, CDR1 is MDHEN and CDR2 SYDVKM. This specimen was PBMCs, mostly from graft donor cells, taken 360 days after TCRalphabeta/CD19-depleted stem cell transplant. The receptor comes from a male patient aged 2-10 years who had a stem cell transplant for acute lymphoblastic leukemia, so the T cells may come from the graft donor. The chain employs TRBV28 and TRBJ2-2; the D is unclear. CDR3 bases: TGTGCCAGCAGTACTCACGGAGTTTGGGAGCTGTTTTTT. Translation gives CASSTHGVWELFF.